The rows below give T cell receptor beta chains drawn from one sample of a study of T cell repertoires and HLA-DP antigens. For these receptors, no antigen is known. The table came from immunoSEQ multiplex PCR; TCRdb's copy has only in-frame clones and leaves some out. The sample includes about 110,000 clones, 92% seen only once; the top ten take under 0.35%. The sample consisted of CD4+ T cells from PBMCs. All receptors derive from a woman younger than 35 in good health and CMV-seronegative. Both conserved end residues are part of each CDR3. The D gene is left open where the match is weak. Only some rows state a clone size, as once, few, many or a class for expanded clones.

V gene,clone size,D gene,J gene,CDR3 DNA,CDR3 protein
TRBV28,few,TRBD1,TRBJ1-3,TGTGCCAGCAGTCGGGACAGGGGTGGAAACACCATATATTTT,CASSRDRGGNTIYF
TRBV5-1,.,TRBD2,TRBJ2-2,TGCGCCAGCAGCTTGGTAGCGGGAGAGGTCGGGGAGCTGTTTTTT,CASSLVAGEVGELFF
TRBV28,.,TRBD2,TRBJ2-7,TGTGCCAGCAGCCCCCGGGGCAGCGGGAGGCCCCACGAGCAGTACTTC,CASSPRGSGRPHEQYF
TRBV19,.,.,TRBJ2-5,TGTGCCAGTAGTATAGATCGGGGCAGCCAAGAGACCCAGTACTTC,CASSIDRGSQETQYF
TRBV7-9,.,TRBD1,TRBJ1-3,TGTGCCAGCAGCTTAAACGACAGGGGGCCCTCTGGAAACACCATATATTTT,CASSLNDRGPSGNTIYF
TRBV19,.,TRBD1,TRBJ2-1,TGTGCCAGTAGTCCCCGGACAGGGGGAAATGAGCAGTTCTTC,CASSPRTGGNEQFF
TRBV7-3,.,.,TRBJ1-1,TGTGCCAGCAGCTTGAGGGGGGCGGGGAACACTGAAGCTTTCTTT,CASSLRGAGNTEAFF
TRBV2,few,.,TRBJ1-2,TGTGCCAGCAGTGTAGTGGGCACAGAAGCTAACTATGGCTACACCTTC,CASSVVGTEANYGYTF
TRBV2,.,.,TRBJ2-7,TGTGCCGGCGCACAGGGATCCTACGAGCAGTACTTC,CAGAQGSYEQYF
TRBV27,.,.,TRBJ2-7,TGTGCCAGCAGTACCTCCTCCTACGAGCAGTACTTC,CASSTSSYEQYF
TRBV4-3,.,.,TRBJ2-2,TGCGCCAGCAGCCAAGCTTCCACGAACACCGGGGAGCTGTTTTTT,CASSQASTNTGELFF
TRBV19,.,.,TRBJ1-1,TGTGCCAGTAGTAGGGCAGGGGTTTTGAACACTGAAGCTTTCTTT,CASSRAGVLNTEAFF
TRBV28,.,.,TRBJ2-3,TGTGCCAGCACCACCTCAAGGGCTAGAAAGGACTCAGATACGCAGTATTTT,CASTTSRARKDSDTQYF
TRBV5-1,once,.,TRBJ2-5,TGCGCCAGCAGCTTGGCCCAGGGGGGGGGACCCCAGTACTTC,CASSLAQGGGPQYF
TRBV6-5,.,TRBD1,TRBJ1-5,TGTGCCAGCAGTTACCGGCAGGGGGGCCAGCCCCAGCATTTT,CASSYRQGGQPQHF
TRBV6-5,.,.,TRBJ1-1,TGTGCCAGCAGTTACGGCAGGGAAGCTTTCTTT,CASSYGREAFF
TRBV7-2,.,.,TRBJ1-5,TGTGCCAGCAGCTCTCCAACAGGACTTGGCAATCAGCCCCAGCATTTT,CASSSPTGLGNQPQHF
TRBV19,.,.,TRBJ1-5,TGTGCCAGTAGTATTAGCCGGGTAAGACAGCCCCAGCATTTT,CASSISRVRQPQHF
TRBV2,.,TRBD1,TRBJ1-1,TGTGCCAGCGCCGCCCAGGGGGGCACTGAAGCTTTCTTT,CASAAQGGTEAFF
TRBV6-1,.,TRBD1,TRBJ2-7,TGTGCCAGCAGTGAACCGAGACAGGGCTCCTACGAGCAGTACTTC,CASSEPRQGSYEQYF
TRBV28,.,TRBD2,TRBJ2-1,TGTGCCAGCAGTTTAGCGGGAGCAGGGAGCAATGAGCAGTTCTTC,CASSLAGAGSNEQFF
TRBV18,.,.,TRBJ2-5,TGTGCCAGCTCACCAATGACAGCCATGTACCAAGAGACCCAGTACTTC,CASSPMTAMYQETQYF
TRBV23-1,.,TRBD1,TRBJ2-2,TGCGCCAGCAGTCAATCGACGGGACAGGTTAACACCGGGGAGCTGTTTTTT,CASSQSTGQVNTGELFF
TRBV11-2,.,TRBD1,TRBJ1-1,TGTGCCAGCAGCTCCGGGGTAGGCAGGGGGCGGACTGAAGCTTTCTTT,CASSSGVGRGRTEAFF
TRBV6-1,.,.,TRBJ2-2,TGTGCCAGCAGTGAGATCTACCGAATCACCGGGGAGCTGTTTTTT,CASSEIYRITGELFF
TRBV5-1,.,.,TRBJ2-1,TGCGCCAGCAGCTTGGCGGGGACGTCCGACAATGAGCAGTTCTTC,CASSLAGTSDNEQFF
TRBV9,.,.,TRBJ1-6,TGTGCCAGCAGCGTAGCTATTAATTCACCCCTCCACTTT,CASSVAINSPLHF
TRBV5-8,.,.,TRBJ2-7,TGTGCCAGCAGTCCCCCAGGCAGGGGGGCGTACGAGCAGTACTTC,CASSPPGRGAYEQYF
TRBV4-1,.,TRBD2,TRBJ2-3,TGCGCCAGCAGCCAATCCCCCCTGACTAGCGGGGGCGCAGATACGCAGTATTTT,CASSQSPLTSGGADTQYF
TRBV5-1,.,.,TRBJ2-3,TGCGCCAGCAGCTTTGGACAGAACACAGATACGCAGTATTTT,CASSFGQNTDTQYF
TRBV19,.,TRBD1,TRBJ2-3,TGTGCCAGTAGTACCCGGGACAGGGGACCCGATACGCAGTATTTT,CASSTRDRGPDTQYF
TRBV12-5,.,.,TRBJ2-2,TGTGCTAGTGGTGAGAGGGCCGGGGAGCTGTTTTTT,CASGERAGELFF
TRBV20-1,.,.,TRBJ1-1,TGCAGTCTCCTATACCAGGCGGAAGCTTTCTTT,CSLLYQAEAFF
TRBV5-1,.,TRBD2,TRBJ2-5,TGCGCCAGCAGCTTGGGTTTTAGCGGGGGGGCCAGTGAGACCCAGTACTTC,CASSLGFSGGASETQYF
TRBV27,.,.,TRBJ1-5,TGTGCCAGCAGTCCCCAGGGCCGCAATCAGCCCCAGCATTTT,CASSPQGRNQPQHF
TRBV4-1,.,TRBD2,TRBJ2-2,TGCGCCAGCAGCCAAGAGGGTAGCGGGGAGAACACCGGGGAGCTGTTTTTT,CASSQEGSGENTGELFF
TRBV18,.,.,TRBJ1-2,TGTGCCAGCTCACCTAGAACGGGTGGCTACACCTTC,CASSPRTGGYTF
TRBV5-1,.,.,TRBJ1-3,TGCGCCAGCAGCTTGGCCGGGGGCTCCTCTGGAAACACCATATATTTT,CASSLAGGSSGNTIYF
TRBV5-1,.,TRBD1,TRBJ1-2,TGCGCCAGCAGCTTGGCCGGACAGGGGGCGAGGGGCTACACCTTC,CASSLAGQGARGYTF
TRBV6-6,once,.,TRBJ1-5,TGTGCCAGCCGTTCATGGGCCTACAATCAGCCCCAGCATTTT,CASRSWAYNQPQHF
TRBV28,.,.,TRBJ1-5,TGTGCCAGCAGCCAGGGTAGCAATCAGCCCCAGCATTTT,CASSQGSNQPQHF